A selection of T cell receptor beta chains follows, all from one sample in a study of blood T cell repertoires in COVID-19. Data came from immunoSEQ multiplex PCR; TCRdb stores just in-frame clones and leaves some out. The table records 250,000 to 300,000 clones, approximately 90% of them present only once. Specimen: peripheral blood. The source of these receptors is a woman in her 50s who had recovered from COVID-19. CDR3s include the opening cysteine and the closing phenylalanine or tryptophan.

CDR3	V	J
CASSYSIGGTINTDTQYF	TRBV6-2/TRBV6-3	TRBJ2-3
CATSDLNAGRDEQYF	TRBV24-1	TRBJ2-7
CASSTGTEGTEAFF	TRBV5-1	TRBJ1-1
CASSRTSGGAIEQFF	TRBV7-2	TRBJ2-1
CASSAWVPGEGSPLHF	TRBV5-4	TRBJ1-6
CAWSRVTGGGETQYF	TRBV30	TRBJ2-5
CASSGLNFGTEAFF	TRBV9	TRBJ1-1
CASSIQRSYEQYF	TRBV19	TRBJ2-7
CASSWDSQNTEAFF	TRBV5-1	TRBJ1-1
CASSQERQGNLRTF	TRBV4-3	TRBJ1-2
CAWSVPGGRRGYTF	TRBV30	TRBJ1-2
CASRGQGVAYEQYF	TRBV6-5	TRBJ2-7
CASSIDRARGNTIYF	TRBV5-4	TRBJ1-3
CASSLDSGVTYEQYF	TRBV5-8	TRBJ2-7
CASSFQGLGTDTQYF	TRBV9	TRBJ2-3
CASSLGAMIDYGYTF	TRBV5-4	TRBJ1-2
CASSYSKTSGSGELFF	TRBV6-6	TRBJ2-2
CASSLTGGEGYGYTF	TRBV7-2	TRBJ1-2
CASSQTTGGLHTEAFF	TRBV4-3	TRBJ1-1
CASSQDWREGYNEQFF	TRBV4-2	TRBJ2-1
CASRPWGTGDEKLFF	TRBV6-5	TRBJ1-4
CASSSQPHRGPYEQYF	TRBV7-2	TRBJ2-7
CASSFTSVSYEQYF	TRBV7-9	TRBJ2-7
CACDLASGNTIYF	TRBV7-9	TRBJ1-3
CASSPWTGGYEQYF	TRBV11-2	TRBJ2-7
CASNLTPGQPQHF	TRBV6-5	TRBJ1-5